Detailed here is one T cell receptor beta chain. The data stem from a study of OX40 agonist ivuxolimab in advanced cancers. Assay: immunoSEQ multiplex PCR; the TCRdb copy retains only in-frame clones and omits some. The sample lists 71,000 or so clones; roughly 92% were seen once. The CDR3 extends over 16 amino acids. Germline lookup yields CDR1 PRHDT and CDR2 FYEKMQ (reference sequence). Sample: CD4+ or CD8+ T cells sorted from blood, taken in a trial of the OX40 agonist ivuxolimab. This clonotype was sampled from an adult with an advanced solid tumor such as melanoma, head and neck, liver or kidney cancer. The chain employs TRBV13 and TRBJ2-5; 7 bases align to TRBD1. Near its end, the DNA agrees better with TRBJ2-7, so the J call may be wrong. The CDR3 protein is CASSSTGTAVSYEQYF. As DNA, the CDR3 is TGTGCCAGCAGCTCCACCGGGACAGCAGTCTCCTACGAGCAGTACTTC.